Sequencing of this TCR beta chain was carried out in a study of OX40 agonist ivuxolimab in advanced cancers. As for the study in general: Patients were given ivuxolimab, an antibody that agonizes OX40 (CD134). Subjects had a mean age of roughly 60 years, with a range of roughly 23 to 79; more than 75% were male. Findings and caveats of the study: Some nonresponders additionally presented with little normalized T-cell clonal expansion.

The assay was immunoSEQ multiplex PCR, and TCRdb's table has in-frame clones only and misses some. Of 65,000 to 75,000 clones listed, around 83% are singletons. CDR1 MGHRA and CDR2 YSYEKL come from the germline V gene. The CDR3 sequence is 15 residues long. As to this clone: The antigen remains undetermined. The junction and the germline gene differ at one end; a read error may be behind it.

The material was CD4+ or CD8+ T cells sorted from blood, obtained in a trial of the OX40 agonist ivuxolimab. This receptor was identified in an adult with an advanced solid tumor such as melanoma, head and neck, liver or kidney cancer. The chain carries TRBV4-1 and TRBJ2-2; D unresolved. The chain's CDR3 is CASSQGPSNAGELFF. The CDR3 DNA reads as TGCGCCAGCAGCCAAGGGCCATCGAACGCCGGGGAGCTGTTTTTT.